This T cell receptor (beta chain) comes out of a study of circulating and synovial CD4+ cells in juvenile arthritis. The study, taken as a whole, reports: These blood cells shared more CDR3 sequences with synovium than bulk blood.

As concerns this clone: Its antigen is not identified.

Libraries were prepared by immunoSEQ multiplex PCR; TCRdb keeps only in-frame clonotypes and omits some of them. This table has about 33,000 clones, 90% to 95% appearing once. This CDR3 contains 13 residues. Germline CDR1 SGHTA, CDR2 FQGNSA. Trimming pared 3 bases from V and 0 bases from J, leaving 2 bases between. Sequencing used CD4+ T cells from blood. This chain connects TRBV7-2 to TRBJ1-4; D not certain. The TCR was taken from a human donor with juvenile idiopathic arthritis. The chain's CDR3 is CASSFATNEKLFF. Written as DNA, the CDR3 is TGTGCCAGCAGCTTCGCAACTAATGAAAAACTGTTTTTT.